Below, one T cell receptor (beta chain) is given with its context. This record comes from a study of T cell changes during pregnancy in multiple sclerosis. CDR3 length equals 15 residues. The V end lost 2 bases, the J end lost 2 bases, and 12 bases lay between the germline ends. CDR1 is SGHKS, CDR2 YYEKEE, per germline (reference sequence). Repertoires were generated with immunoSEQ multiplex PCR, while TCRdb's copy carries only in-frame clones and drops some. The profile shows roughly 76,000 clones, 75% to 95% of them singletons. The sequences come from CD4+ T cells from peripheral blood mononuclear cells, collected in the second trimester of pregnancy. The V gene is TRBV5-5, the J gene TRBJ2-3; no clear D gene. This clonotype originated in a female donor with multiple sclerosis, enrolled in a pregnancy study. DNA for the CDR3: TGTGCCAGCAGCTTTAGTGGTTTCTACACAGATACGCAGTATTTT. Its protein product is CASSFSGFYTDTQYF.